This T cell receptor beta chain was retrieved from a study of metastatic and nonmetastatic thyroid tumors (TCRdb year 2020). Regarding the complete study: The researchers compared repertoires between peripheral blood samples and tumor or nodule tissue samples from patients with malignant or benign thyroid disease. Results the study describes overall, beyond this receptor: In both blood and tumor samples, TCR beta diversity was reported to be significantly higher in malignant tumors than in benign nodules.

CDR1 is given as MNHNS and CDR2 as SASEGT, both from the germline V gene. Reading from cysteine to phenylalanine, the CDR3 counts 12 amino acids. Of all the DNA, just the CDR3 is kept, 36 bases in frame from base 1. V is trimmed back by 11 bases and J by 5 bases, and the junction contains 4 bases that no gene match accounts for. None of the patients had been given any treatment before thyroid surgery. Using T-cell receptor beta sequencing, the study looked back at clinical samples from patients collected from about 2011 to 2019. A remark on this clone: No cognate antigen has been identified for it. Per-nucleotide qualities are absent, and no much larger clonotype sits a single base away.

Library method: PCR. For sequencing, an Illumina HiSeq 4000 was employed. The TCR beta-chain CDR3 region of each patient was profiled by high-throughput sequencing. The study's processing was this. The researchers built a classifier to tell apart papillary thyroid cancer patients with distant metastasis, based on CDR3 differences among clinicopathological groups. The Shannon index was used to assess repertoire diversity, and the Morisita-Horn index was used to assess tumor-blood repertoire similarity. The public reads were quality trimmed at Q25 with fastp and then assembled into clones with MiXCR by TCRdb, keeping productive beta chains. TCRdb, not the authors, supplied the V and J calls. The sample profile shows over 45,000 clones; approximately 24% of them were found once. In total, the top ten clones hold about 4% of the sample.

Sequencing was carried out using blood. The chain links TRBV6-1 with TRBJ1-4, and TRBD1 aligns with 8 junction nucleotides. The origin of this receptor is a male donor with papillary thyroid cancer or a benign thyroid nodule (not recorded which). Some clones in this sample may be carry-over from other donors' samples. The DNA sequence is given as TGTGCCGGCCGGGACAGGAATGAAAAACTGTTTTTT. This codes for CAGRDRNEKLFF.